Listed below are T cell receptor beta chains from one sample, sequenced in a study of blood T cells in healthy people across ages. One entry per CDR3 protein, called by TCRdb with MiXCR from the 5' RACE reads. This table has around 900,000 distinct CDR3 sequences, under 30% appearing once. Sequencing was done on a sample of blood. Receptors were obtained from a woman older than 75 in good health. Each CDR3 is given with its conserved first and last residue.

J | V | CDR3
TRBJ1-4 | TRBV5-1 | CASSRDPGRGNEELFF
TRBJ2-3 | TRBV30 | CACARSGSTDTQYF
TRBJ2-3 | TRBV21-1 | CASSYRDSGHTDTQYF
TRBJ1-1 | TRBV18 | CASSTEFGRPNTEAFF
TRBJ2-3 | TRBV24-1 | CATSDTGLSDTQYF
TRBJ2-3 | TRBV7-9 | CASSDRDRGLRDTQYF
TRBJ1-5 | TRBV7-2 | CASSLGGFGTYQPQHF
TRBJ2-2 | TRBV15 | CATSRAPGELFF
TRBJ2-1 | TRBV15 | CATAPRSSYNEQFF
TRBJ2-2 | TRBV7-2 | CASSWNTGERFF
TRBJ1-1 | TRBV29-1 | CSVDRGTGAFF
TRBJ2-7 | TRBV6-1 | CASSEVRDEQYF
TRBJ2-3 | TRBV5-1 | CASNLGTPTDTQYF
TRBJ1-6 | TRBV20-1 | CSARGPSYNSPLHF
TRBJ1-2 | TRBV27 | CASRKQGAQEDYGYTF
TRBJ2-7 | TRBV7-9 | CASSIRGYEQYF
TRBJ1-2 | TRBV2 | CASSERRSDGYTF
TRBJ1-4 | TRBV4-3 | CASSQDHRGIFEKLFF
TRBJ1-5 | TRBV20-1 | CSAPRGFNQPQHF
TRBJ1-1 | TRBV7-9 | CASSTKTGRMNTEAFF
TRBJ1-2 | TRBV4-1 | CASSQEGIGNYGYTF
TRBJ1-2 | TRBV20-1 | CSARGGTFFNYGYTF
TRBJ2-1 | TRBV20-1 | CSARDLRGLFNEQFF
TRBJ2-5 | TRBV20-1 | CSARDTNQETQYF
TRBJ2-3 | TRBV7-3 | CASSPSGEMDTQYF
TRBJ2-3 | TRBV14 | CASSQTSAQYF
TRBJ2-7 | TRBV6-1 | CASSEGTSGLSYEQYF
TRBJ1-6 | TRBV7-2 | CASSQGAGNSPLHF
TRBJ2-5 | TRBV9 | CASSARDRGPQETQYF
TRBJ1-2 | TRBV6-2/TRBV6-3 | CASAFFNYGYTF
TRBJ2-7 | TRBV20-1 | CSARDRAAGTSYEQYF
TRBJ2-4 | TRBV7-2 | CASSLSRNIQYF
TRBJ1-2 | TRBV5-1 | CASERAEGYTF
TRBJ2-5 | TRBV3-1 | CASSQRRPGLAVDEQYF
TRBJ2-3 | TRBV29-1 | CSVEGASGGLGDTQYF
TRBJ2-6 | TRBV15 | CATSRFLSSGANVLTF
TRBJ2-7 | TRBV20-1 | CSAQLSYEQYF
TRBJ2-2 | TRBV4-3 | CASSLFSGGLNTGELFF
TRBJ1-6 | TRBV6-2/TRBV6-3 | CASSYSPGRNRSPLHF
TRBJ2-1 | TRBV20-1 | CSARDSGGPNEQFF
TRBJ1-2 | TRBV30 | CAWSRRDTPQSGYTF
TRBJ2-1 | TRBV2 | CASSGWRTYNEQFF
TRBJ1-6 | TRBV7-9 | CASAGTGHSPLHF
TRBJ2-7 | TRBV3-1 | CASSQVGQGTYEQYF
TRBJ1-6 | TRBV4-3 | CASSLKRNSDSSLHF
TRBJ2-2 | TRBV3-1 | CASSQREGTGELFF
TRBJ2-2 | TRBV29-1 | CSVEVGSSSGFTGELFF
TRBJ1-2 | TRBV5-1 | CASQPRTGQGAGYTF
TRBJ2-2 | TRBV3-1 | CASSQGRVTGELFF
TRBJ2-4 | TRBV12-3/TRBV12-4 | CASSTWTGENIQYF